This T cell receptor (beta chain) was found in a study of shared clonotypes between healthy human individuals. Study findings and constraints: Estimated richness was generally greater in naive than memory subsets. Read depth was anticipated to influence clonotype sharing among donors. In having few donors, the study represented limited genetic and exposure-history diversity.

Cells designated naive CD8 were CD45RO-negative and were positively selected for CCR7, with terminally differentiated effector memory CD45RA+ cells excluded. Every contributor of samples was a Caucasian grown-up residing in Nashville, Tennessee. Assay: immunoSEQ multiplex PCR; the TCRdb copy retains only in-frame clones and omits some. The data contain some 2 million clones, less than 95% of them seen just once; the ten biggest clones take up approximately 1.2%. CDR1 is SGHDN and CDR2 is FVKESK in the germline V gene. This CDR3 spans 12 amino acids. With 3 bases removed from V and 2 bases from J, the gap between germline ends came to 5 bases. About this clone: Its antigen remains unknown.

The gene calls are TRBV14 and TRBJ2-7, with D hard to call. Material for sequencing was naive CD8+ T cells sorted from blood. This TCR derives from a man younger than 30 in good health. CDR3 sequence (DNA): TGTGCCAGCAGCCATGAGACCTACGAGCAGTACTTC. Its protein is CASSHETYEQYF.